This T cell receptor (beta chain) was sequenced in a study of shared T cell receptors in the human thymus. This CDR3 is built from 22 residues. The trim removed 0 bases at V and 6 bases at J, leaving 21 bases unmatched. CDR1 LGHNA and CDR2 YSLEER come from the germline V gene. Profiled with immunoSEQ multiplex PCR; TCRdb holds only in-frame clones, not every one. The sample contains hundreds of thousands of clones, 85% to 95% of which appear only once. The TCR comes from a human donor. The sequencing input was thymocytes. The rearrangement joins TRBV4-3 to TRBJ2-2, with 11 bases that match TRBD2. In DNA form, the CDR3 reads TGCGCCAGCAGCCAAGATACGGTCCCCCGACGAACTAGCGGGAGAAGATCCGGGGAGCTGTTTTTT. Amino acid sequence: CASSQDTVPRRTSGRRSGELFF.